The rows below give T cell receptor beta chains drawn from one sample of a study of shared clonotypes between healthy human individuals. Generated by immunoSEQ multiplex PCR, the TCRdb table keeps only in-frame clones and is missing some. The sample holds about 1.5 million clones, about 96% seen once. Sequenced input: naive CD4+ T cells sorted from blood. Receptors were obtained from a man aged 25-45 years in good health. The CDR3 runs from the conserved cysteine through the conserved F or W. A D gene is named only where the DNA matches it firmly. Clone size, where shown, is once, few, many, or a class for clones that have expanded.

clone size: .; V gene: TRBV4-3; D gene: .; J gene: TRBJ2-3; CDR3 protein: CASSPSPFSTDTQYF; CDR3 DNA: TGCGCCAGCAGCCCGAGCCCCTTTAGCACAGATACGCAGTATTTT
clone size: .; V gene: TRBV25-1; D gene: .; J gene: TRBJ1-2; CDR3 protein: CASSDHRAIFYGYTF; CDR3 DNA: TGTGCCAGCAGTGACCACCGGGCCATCTTCTATGGCTACACCTTC
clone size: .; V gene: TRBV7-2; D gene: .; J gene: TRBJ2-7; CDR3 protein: CASSATDYEQYF; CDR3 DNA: TGTGCCAGCAGCGCTACAGACTACGAGCAGTACTTC
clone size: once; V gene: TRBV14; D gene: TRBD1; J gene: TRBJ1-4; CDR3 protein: CASSQDPTGLREKLFF; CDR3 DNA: TGTGCCAGCAGCCAAGACCCGACAGGGTTGAGGGAAAAACTGTTTTTT
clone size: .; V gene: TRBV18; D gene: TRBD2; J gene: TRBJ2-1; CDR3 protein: CASSRIAGGPDEQFF; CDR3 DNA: TGTGCCAGCTCACGGATAGCGGGAGGGCCCGATGAGCAGTTCTTC
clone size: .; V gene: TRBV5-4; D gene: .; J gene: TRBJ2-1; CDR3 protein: CASSMGVGDYNEQFF; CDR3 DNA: TGTGCCAGCAGCATGGGGGTCGGGGATTACAATGAGCAGTTCTTC
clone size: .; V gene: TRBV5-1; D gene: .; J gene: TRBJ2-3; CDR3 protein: CASSPGLRDTDTQYF; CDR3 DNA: TGCGCCAGCAGCCCCGGACTCAGGGACACAGATACGCAGTATTTT
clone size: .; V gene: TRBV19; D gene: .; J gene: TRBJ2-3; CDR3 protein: CASSLQTGTDTQYF; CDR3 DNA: TGTGCCAGTAGTCTTCAGACAGGCACAGATACGCAGTATTTT
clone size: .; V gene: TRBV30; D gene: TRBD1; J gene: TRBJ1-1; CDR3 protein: CAWSRDRGRAFF; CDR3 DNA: TGTGCCTGGTCCCGGGACAGGGGACGGGCTTTCTTT
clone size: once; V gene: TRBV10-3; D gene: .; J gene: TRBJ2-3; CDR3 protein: CAAAARLTDTQYF; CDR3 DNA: TGTGCCGCCGCGGCGAGGCTCACAGATACGCAGTATTTT
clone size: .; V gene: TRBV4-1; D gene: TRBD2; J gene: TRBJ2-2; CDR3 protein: CASRGLAGGSGELFF; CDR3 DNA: TGCGCCAGCAGGGGACTAGCGGGAGGAAGTGGGGAGCTGTTTTTT
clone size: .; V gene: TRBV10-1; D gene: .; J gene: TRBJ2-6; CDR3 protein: CASSSSGANVLTF; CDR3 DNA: TGCGCCAGCAGCAGCTCTGGGGCCAACGTCCTGACTTTC
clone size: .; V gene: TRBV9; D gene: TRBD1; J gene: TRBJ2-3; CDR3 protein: CASSAGTGVSDTQYF; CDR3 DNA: TGTGCCAGCAGCGCTGGGACAGGGGTTTCAGATACGCAGTATTTT
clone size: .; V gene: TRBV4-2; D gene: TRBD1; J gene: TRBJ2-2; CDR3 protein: CASSRHRGRLAENTGELFF; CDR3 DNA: TGTGCCAGCAGCCGCCACAGGGGGCGGTTAGCGGAGAACACCGGGGAGCTGTTTTTT
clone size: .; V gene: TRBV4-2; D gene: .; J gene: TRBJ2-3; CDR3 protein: CASSQRADTDTQYF; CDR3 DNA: TGTGCCAGCAGCCAACGGGCGGACACAGATACGCAGTATTTT
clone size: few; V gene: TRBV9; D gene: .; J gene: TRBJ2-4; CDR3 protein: CASSLGTENIQYF; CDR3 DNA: TGTGCCAGCAGCCTAGGGACCGAAAACATTCAGTACTTC
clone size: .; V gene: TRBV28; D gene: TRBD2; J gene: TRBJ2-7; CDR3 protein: CASSPWTSGASYEQYF; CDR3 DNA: TGTGCCAGCAGCCCCTGGACTAGCGGAGCCTCCTACGAGCAGTACTTC
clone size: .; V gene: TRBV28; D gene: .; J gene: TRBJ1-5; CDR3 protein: CASRPLDQPQHF; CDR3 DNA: TGTGCCAGCAGACCTTTAGATCAGCCCCAGCATTTT
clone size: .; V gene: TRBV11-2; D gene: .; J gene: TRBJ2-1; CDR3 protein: CASSLGWTLYNEQFF; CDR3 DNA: TGTGCCAGCAGCTTAGGATGGACCCTGTACAATGAGCAGTTCTTC
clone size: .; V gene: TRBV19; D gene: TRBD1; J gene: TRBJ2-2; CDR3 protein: CASSLGQTNTGELFF; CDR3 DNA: TGTGCCAGTTCTCTGGGACAGACGAACACCGGGGAGCTGTTTTTT
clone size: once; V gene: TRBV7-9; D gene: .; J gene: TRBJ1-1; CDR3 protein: CASSRNTEAFF; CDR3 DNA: TGTGCCAGCAGCAGAAACACTGAAGCTTTCTTT
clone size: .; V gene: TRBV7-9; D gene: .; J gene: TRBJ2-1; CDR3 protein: CAISNEQFF; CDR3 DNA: TGTGCCATAAGTAATGAGCAGTTCTTC
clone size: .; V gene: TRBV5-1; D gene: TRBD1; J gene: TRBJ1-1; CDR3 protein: CASSLTQGDTEAFF; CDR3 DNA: TGCGCCAGCAGCTTGACCCAGGGGGACACTGAAGCTTTCTTT
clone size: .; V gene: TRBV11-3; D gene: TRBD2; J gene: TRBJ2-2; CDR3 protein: CASSPGRREINTGELFF; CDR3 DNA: TGTGCCAGCAGCCCAGGTCGGCGGGAGATAAACACCGGGGAGCTGTTTTTT
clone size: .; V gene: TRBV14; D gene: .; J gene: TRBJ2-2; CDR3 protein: CASRGASAGELFF; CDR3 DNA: TGTGCCAGCAGAGGAGCTTCGGCCGGGGAGCTGTTTTTT
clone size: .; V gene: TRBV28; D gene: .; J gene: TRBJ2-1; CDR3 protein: CASSLWGPTPHEQFF; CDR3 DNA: TGTGCCAGCAGTTTATGGGGCCCTACGCCCCATGAGCAGTTCTTC
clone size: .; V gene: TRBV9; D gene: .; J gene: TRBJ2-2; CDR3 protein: CASSFPGERRGSPTGELFF; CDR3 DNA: TGTGCCAGCAGCTTCCCAGGGGAAAGGCGCGGCTCCCCAACCGGGGAGCTGTTTTTT
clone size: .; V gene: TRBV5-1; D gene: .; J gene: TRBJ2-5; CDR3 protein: CASSFWGQETQYF; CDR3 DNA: TGCGCCAGCAGCTTTTGGGGACAAGAGACCCAGTACTTC
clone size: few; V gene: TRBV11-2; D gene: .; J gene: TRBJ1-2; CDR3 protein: CASSLTPTGYTF; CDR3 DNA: TGTGCCAGCAGTCTAACCCCCACCGGCTACACCTTC
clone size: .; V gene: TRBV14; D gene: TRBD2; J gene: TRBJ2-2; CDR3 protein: CASSQQSGLAGGPAGELFF; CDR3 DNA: TGTGCCAGCAGCCAACAGTCGGGACTAGCGGGAGGGCCCGCCGGGGAGCTGTTTTTT
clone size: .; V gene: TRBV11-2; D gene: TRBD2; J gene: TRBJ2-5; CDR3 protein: CASSRTSGQETQYF; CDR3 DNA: TGTGCCAGCAGTCGTACTAGCGGCCAAGAGACCCAGTACTTC
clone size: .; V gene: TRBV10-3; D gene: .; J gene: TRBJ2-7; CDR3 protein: CAISAEVTYEQYF; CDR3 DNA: TGTGCCATCAGTGCAGAGGTTACCTACGAGCAGTACTTC
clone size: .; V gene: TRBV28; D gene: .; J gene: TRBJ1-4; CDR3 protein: CASSVGRDEKLFF; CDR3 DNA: TGTGCCAGCAGTGTGGGACGGGATGAAAAACTGTTTTTT
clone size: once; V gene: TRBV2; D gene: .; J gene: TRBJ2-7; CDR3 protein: CASSTNEYEQYF; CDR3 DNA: TGTGCCAGCAGTACGAACGAATACGAGCAGTACTTC
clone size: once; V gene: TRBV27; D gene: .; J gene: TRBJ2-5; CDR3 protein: CASSATWIQETQYF; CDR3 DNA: TGTGCCAGCAGCGCCACTTGGATCCAAGAGACCCAGTACTTC
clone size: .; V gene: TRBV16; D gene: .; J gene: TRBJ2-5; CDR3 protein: CASSPRALETQYF; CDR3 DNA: TGTGCCAGCAGCCCGCGGGCGTTGGAGACCCAGTACTTC
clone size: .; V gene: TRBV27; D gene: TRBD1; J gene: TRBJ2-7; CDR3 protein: CASSSAGLRGGDLLEQYF; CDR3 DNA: TGTGCCAGCAGTTCGGCAGGATTGAGAGGGGGCGATCTTCTCGAGCAGTACTTC
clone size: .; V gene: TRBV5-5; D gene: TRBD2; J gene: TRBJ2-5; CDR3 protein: CASSPRLAEETQYF; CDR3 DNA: TGTGCCAGCAGCCCACGACTAGCGGAAGAGACCCAGTACTTC
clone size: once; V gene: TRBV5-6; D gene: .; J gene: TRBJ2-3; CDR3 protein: CASSLGQGRDTQYF; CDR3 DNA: TGTGCCAGCAGCTTGGGGCAGGGGAGGGATACGCAGTATTTT
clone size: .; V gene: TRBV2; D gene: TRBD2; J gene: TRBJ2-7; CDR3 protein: CASSYTSGNYEQYF; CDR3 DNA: TGTGCCAGCAGTTATACTAGCGGGAATTACGAGCAGTACTTC
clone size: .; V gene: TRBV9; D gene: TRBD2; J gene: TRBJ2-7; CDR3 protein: CASSVGGRAASEQYF; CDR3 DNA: TGTGCCAGCAGCGTAGGCGGGAGGGCCGCCAGCGAGCAGTACTTC
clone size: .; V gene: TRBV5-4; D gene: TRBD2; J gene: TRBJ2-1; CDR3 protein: CASSLAGLAGGAYNEQFF; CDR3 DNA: TGTGCCAGCAGCTTGGCGGGGTTAGCGGGAGGGGCATACAATGAGCAGTTCTTC
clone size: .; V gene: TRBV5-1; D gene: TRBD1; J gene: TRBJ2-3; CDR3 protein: CASSLVPDRVRGTQYF; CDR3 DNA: TGCGCCAGCAGCTTGGTACCGGACAGGGTAAGGGGTACGCAGTATTTT
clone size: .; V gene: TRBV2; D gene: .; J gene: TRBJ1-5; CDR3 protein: CASSVSGGGQPQHF; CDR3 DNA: TGTGCCAGCAGTGTTTCGGGGGGCGGTCAGCCCCAGCATTTT
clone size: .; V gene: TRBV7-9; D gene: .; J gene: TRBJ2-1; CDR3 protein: CASSLAYSEGDEQFF; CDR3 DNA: TGTGCCAGCAGCTTAGCCTATAGTGAGGGCGATGAGCAGTTCTTC
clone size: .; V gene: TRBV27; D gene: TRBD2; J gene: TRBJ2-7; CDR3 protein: CASSLDPPLAGGSYEQYF; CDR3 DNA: TGTGCCAGCAGTTTAGACCCGCCACTAGCGGGGGGCTCCTACGAGCAGTACTTC
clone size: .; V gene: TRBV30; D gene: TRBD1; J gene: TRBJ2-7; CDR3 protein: CAWSVRLQGVHEQYF; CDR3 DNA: TGTGCCTGGAGTGTACGTCTTCAGGGGGTCCACGAGCAGTACTTC
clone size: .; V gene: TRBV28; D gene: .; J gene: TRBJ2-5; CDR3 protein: CASSLIRETQYF; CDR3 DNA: TGTGCCAGCAGTTTAATACGAGAGACCCAGTACTTC
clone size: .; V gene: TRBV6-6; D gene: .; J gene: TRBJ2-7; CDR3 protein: CARKPSRGNYEQYF; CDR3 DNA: TGTGCCAGGAAACCCTCACGGGGCAACTACGAGCAGTACTTC
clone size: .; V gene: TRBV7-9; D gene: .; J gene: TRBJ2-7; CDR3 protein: CASRLRDYEQYF; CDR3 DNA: TGTGCCAGCCGTTTAAGGGACTACGAGCAGTACTTC
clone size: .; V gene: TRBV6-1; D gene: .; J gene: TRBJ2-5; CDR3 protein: CASNRLGETQYF; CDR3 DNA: TGTGCCAGCAATCGACTAGGAGAGACCCAGTACTTC